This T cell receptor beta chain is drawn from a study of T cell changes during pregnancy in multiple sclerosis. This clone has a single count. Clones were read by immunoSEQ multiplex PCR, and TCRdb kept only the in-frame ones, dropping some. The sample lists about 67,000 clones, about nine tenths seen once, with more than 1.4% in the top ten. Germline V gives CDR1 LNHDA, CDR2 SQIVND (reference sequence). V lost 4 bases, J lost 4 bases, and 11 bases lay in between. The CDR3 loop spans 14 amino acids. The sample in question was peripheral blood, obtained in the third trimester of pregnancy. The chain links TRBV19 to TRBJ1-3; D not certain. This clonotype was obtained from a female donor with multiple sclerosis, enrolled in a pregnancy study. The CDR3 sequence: CASSTGVDGNTIYF. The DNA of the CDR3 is TGTGCCAGTAGTACCGGGGTGGACGGAAACACCATATATTTT.